Below are 29 T cell receptor beta chains sequenced from a single sample in a study of cytomegalovirus exposure and HLA in healthy donors. Primers included in the PCR were 60 Vbeta and 13 Jbeta primers. Sequenced by immunoSEQ multiplex PCR; TCRdb stores in-frame clones only, minus some. Of some 67,000 clones in the sample, 85% to 90% were seen once. Sequences were obtained from PBMCs. These receptors all come from a woman in her twenties or thirties in good health and CMV-seropositive.

V and J are TRBV27 and TRBJ2-5; 11 positions match TRBD2. This CDR3 comprises 15 residues. The ends lost 5 bases at V and 6 bases at J; junction bases unmatched: 8. CDR1 MNHEY and CDR2 SMNVEV come from the germline V gene (reference sequence). In DNA form, the CDR3 reads TGTGCCAGCAGTATAGCGGGAGGGCCAATAAAGACCCAGTACTTC. This encodes CASSIAGGPIKTQYF.

V and J are TRBV7-3 and TRBJ2-7, with D tentatively TRBD2 (6 bases). Germline CDR1 reads SGHTA; CDR2 reads FQGTGA. The CDR3 loop spans 14 amino acids. Trimming shortened V by 5 bases and J by 0 bases, and 11 bases separated the two germline ends. CDR3 amino acids: CASSPSGHSYEQYF. CDR3 nucleotide sequence: TGTGCCAGCAGCCCAAGCGGGCACTCCTACGAGCAGTACTTC.

This chain connects TRBV6-1 to TRBJ2-7; 8 bases are a match to TRBD1. The CDR3 loop spans 17 amino acids. Germline V gene lookup returns CDR1 MNHNS and CDR2 SASEGT. J lost 4 bases, V lost 2 bases, and 13 bases had no gene match. The CDR3 sequence: CASSESIQGDSPYEQYF. The CDR3 nucleotides read TGTGCCAGCAGTGAATCTATACAGGGGGACTCACCTTACGAGCAGTACTTC.

The rearrangement joins TRBV18 to TRBJ2-5; a possible D gene is TRBD1 (5 bases). Germline assignment: CDR1 KGHSH and CDR2 LQKENI. The V and J ends lost 6 bases and 4 bases respectively, with 30 bases between them. The CDR3 contains 19 residues. In nucleotides, the CDR3 is TGTGCCAGCTCCCCAACTAAGATTCAGGGCGTAAACTCCCGAGAGACCCAGTACTTC. Protein: CASSPTKIQGVNSRETQYF. The whole variable domain, filled in from reference TRBV18 and TRBJ2-5, reads NAGVMQNPRHLVRRRGQEARLRCSPMKGHSHVYWYRQLPEEGLKFMVYLQKENIIDESGMPKERFSAEFPKEGPSILRIQQVVRGDSAAYFCASSPTKIQGVNSRETQYFGPGTRLLVL.

The chain links TRBV6-5 to TRBJ2-1, with D perhaps TRBD2 (6 bases). This CDR3 has 13 amino acids. With 2 bases removed from V and 13 bases from J, the gap between germline ends came to 15 bases. Germline V gives CDR1 MNHEY, CDR2 SVGAGI. For the CDR3, the DNA is TGTGCCAGCAGTTACCGGGCGGGATGGATACAGTTCTTC. Translation gives CASSYRAGWIQFF.

V usage is TRBV27 and J usage is TRBJ1-4; tentative D call: TRBD1 (5 bases). Germline loops: CDR1 MNHEY, CDR2 SMNVEV (reference sequence). The CDR3 contains 13 residues. Trimming pared 8 bases from V and 7 bases from J, leaving 14 bases between. CDR3 bases: TGTGCCAGCGGCCCCTTAGGGGTTGAAAAACTGTTTTTT. The encoded protein is CASGPLGVEKLFF.

This chain joins TRBV9 and TRBJ2-1, with a weak D call TRBD2 (5 bases). Trimming cost V 0 bases and J 5 bases, with 9 bases left between them. The CDR3 has 14 residues. CDR1 and CDR2 (germline): SGDLS, YYNGEE. Here the CDR3 reads CASSVGGADNEQFF. Written as DNA, the CDR3 is TGTGCCAGCAGCGTAGGTGGAGCGGACAATGAGCAGTTCTTC.

CDR3 in DNA: TGTGCCAGCAGTCCCTGGACTAGCGGGACGGATGAGCAGTTCTTC. The encoded protein is CASSPWTSGTDEQFF. The rearrangement uses TRBV27 and TRBJ2-1; 12 bases map to TRBD2. Germline trimming cut 5 bases from V and 8 bases from J; bases unmatched to any gene: 7. The CDR3 has 15 amino acids. The germline CDR1 and CDR2 sequences are MNHEY and SMNVEV (reference sequence).

V is TRBV18 and J is TRBJ1-1; tentative D call: TRBD1 (5 bases). The CDR3 totals 15 residues. Deletions cut 1 base from V and 1 base from J, with 10 bases between. Germline loops: CDR1 KGHSH, CDR2 LQKENI. CDR3 nucleotides: TGTGCCAGCTCACCACAGAGTGGGGCGAACACTGAAGCTTTCTTT. Amino acids: CASSPQSGANTEAFF.

J is TRBJ1-1 and V is TRBV18; 12 positions agree with TRBD1. Germline CDR1 reads KGHSH; CDR2 reads LQKENI. The CDR3 covers 19 residues. The trim removed 6 bases at V and 5 bases at J, leaving 19 bases unmatched. CDR3 protein: CASSHYTGTGGAGGTEAFF. The CDR3 DNA reads TGTGCCAGCTCCCACTACACCGGGACAGGGGGCGCCGGGGGTACTGAAGCTTTCTTT.

This sequence joins TRBV30 and TRBJ2-7, with D perhaps matching TRBD1 (6 bases). Germline V CDR1 and CDR2: GTSNPN, SVGIG (reference sequence). The CDR3 is 12 residues long. V lost 2 bases to trimming and J lost 4 bases, with 9 bases between them. CDR3 sequence reads: CAWSQQGYEQYF. The CDR3 nucleotides read TGTGCCTGGAGTCAACAGGGTTACGAGCAGTACTTC.

The chain couples TRBV5-1 to TRBJ1-4, with D perhaps matching TRBD1 (6 bases). With 4 bases removed from V and 5 bases from J, the gap between germline ends came to 12 bases. The CDR3 contains 14 residues. In germline, CDR1 is SGHRS, CDR2 YFSETQ. Written as DNA, the CDR3 is TGCGCCAGCAGCAAGCAGGGGCAGAATGAAAAACTGTTTTTT. Encoded protein: CASSKQGQNEKLFF. Full variable domain (missing parts from reference TRBV5-1 and TRBJ1-4): KAGVTQTPRYLIKTRGQQVTLSCSPISGHRSVSWYQQTPGQGLQFLFEYFSETQRNKGNFPGRFSGRQFSNSRSEMNVSTLELGDSALYLCASSKQGQNEKLFFGSGTQLSVL.

The CDR3 DNA follows: TGTGCCAGCAGTGCCCGTGGACTAGCGGGTAACTACTACTACAATGAGCAGTTCTTC. This encodes CASSARGLAGNYYYNEQFF. This chain uses TRBV6-4 with TRBJ2-1, with 11 bases lining up with TRBD2. There are 19 residues in the CDR3. Germline lookup yields CDR1 MRHNA and CDR2 SNTAGT. V gave up 4 bases and J gave up 3 bases; unmatched junction bases: 14.

The rearrangement links TRBV9 to TRBJ2-3; D perhaps matches TRBD2 (5 bases). The CDR3 is 14 residues long. Germline V CDR1 and CDR2: SGDLS, YYNGEE. With 4 bases removed from V and 3 bases from J, the gap between germline ends came to 12 bases. CDR3 nucleotides: TGTGCCAGCAGCCTGGGAGTGACTACAGATACGCAGTATTTT. Translating it yields CASSLGVTTDTQYF. Combining the CDR3 with reference TRBV9 and TRBJ2-3 gives the whole variable domain DSGVTQTPKHLITATGQRVTLRCSPRSGDLSVYWYQQSLDQGLQFLIQYYNGEERAKGNILERFSAQQFPDLHSELNLSSLELGDSALYFCASSLGVTTDTQYFGPGTRLTVL.

This clone has a single count. The chain couples TRBV25-1 to TRBJ2-3, with D possibly matching TRBD1 (5 bases). V lost 5 bases and J 0 bases, leaving 15 bases between the germline ends. The CDR3 is 16 amino acids. Germline assignment: CDR1 MGHDK and CDR2 SYGVNS. The CDR3 nucleotides are TGTGCCAGCAGTCTTCCGGACACCTCTAGCACAGATACGCAGTATTTT. Its protein product is CASSLPDTSSTDTQYF.

The rearrangement uses TRBV6-1 and TRBJ1-5, with D uncertain. V was clipped by 2 bases and J by 0 bases, with 8 bases between them. The CDR3 has 15 residues. Germline V gene data show CDR1 as MNHNS and CDR2 as SASEGT. CDR3 sequence (DNA): TGTGCCAGCAGTGAAATTAACTATAGCAATCAGCCCCAGCATTTT. Amino acid sequence: CASSEINYSNQPQHF.

CDR3 coding DNA: TGTGCCAGCAGGGCCCACTACGAGCAGTACTTC. Amino acid sequence: CASRAHYEQYF. This rearrangement joins TRBV6-6 to TRBJ2-7; D ambiguous. Germline V gives CDR1 MNHNY, CDR2 SVGAGI (reference sequence). Trimming removed 6 bases at V and 3 bases at J, with 6 bases between. CDR3 length: 11 amino acids.

V gene TRBV4-1 combines with J gene TRBJ2-1; 13 bases are a match to TRBD2. This CDR3 spans 17 amino acids. CDR1 MGHRA and CDR2 YSYEKL come from the germline V gene. Trimming cost V 4 bases and J 1 base; bases outside gene matches: 4. CDR3 bases: TGCGCCAGCAGCCCCTGGACTAGCGGGAGTTCCTACAATGAGCAGTTCTTC. Amino acid sequence: CASSPWTSGSSYNEQFF.

This rearrangement joins TRBV6-6 to TRBJ1-1; no definite D call. Germline V gene lookup returns CDR1 MNHNY and CDR2 SVGAGI (reference sequence). The CDR3 sequence is 13 residues long. V was cut by 0 bases and J by 7 bases, with 9 bases left in between. In nucleotides, the CDR3 is TGTGCCAGCAGTTACTCCGGGGTTAGTGAAGCTTTCTTT. This sequence encodes CASSYSGVSEAFF.

This clone came up once. The rearrangement links TRBV9 to TRBJ2-1; TRBD2 aligns across 8 bases. CDR1 SGDLS and CDR2 YYNGEE come from the germline V gene. Trimming at V came to 3 bases and at J to 4 bases, leaving 18 bases not matched to a gene. This CDR3 comprises 19 residues. CDR3 sequence reads: CASSDPSVSPGLVYNEQFF. The DNA of the CDR3 is TGTGCCAGCAGCGACCCCTCTGTCTCCCCGGGACTAGTATACAATGAGCAGTTCTTC.

V is TRBV19 and J is TRBJ1-2; D not certain. The CDR3 runs 13 residues. Trimming pared 3 bases from V and 1 base from J, leaving 6 bases between. Germline CDR1 is LNHDA and CDR2 is SQIVND (reference sequence). The CDR3 sequence: CASSIGGNYGYTF. The CDR3, as DNA: TGTGCCAGTAGTATCGGAGGTAACTATGGCTACACCTTC.

This clone was recorded a few times. The V gene is TRBV27, the J gene TRBJ1-6; TRBD1 aligns across 7 bases. V lost 5 bases, J lost 4 bases, and 2 bases stayed unmatched. The germline CDR1 and CDR2 sequences are MNHEY and SMNVEV (reference sequence). The CDR3 consists of 14 residues. CDR3 sequence: CASSVQGYNSPLHF. The CDR3 DNA reads as TGTGCCAGCAGTGTACAGGGGTATAATTCACCCCTCCACTTT.

The V and J genes are TRBV6-5 and TRBJ2-5; 7 nucleotides line up with TRBD1. Germline V gives CDR1 MNHEY, CDR2 SVGAGI. V shed 5 bases and J 4 bases; nucleotides not matched to a gene: 10. The CDR3 extends over 15 amino acids. CDR3 region: CASSRQGSGGETQYF. The CDR3 region has the DNA TGTGCCAGCAGTCGACAGGGTTCGGGTGGAGAGACCCAGTACTTC.

This clone was observed a few times. The V and J genes are TRBV11-2 and TRBJ2-7; D is unresolved. This CDR3 is 12 amino acids long. Germline assignment: CDR1 SGHAT and CDR2 FQNNGV. V was cut by 1 base and J by 5 bases, with 6 bases left in between. Written as DNA, the CDR3 is TGTGCCAGCAGCTTAGGACTTCACGAGCAGTACTTC. Translating gives CASSLGLHEQYF.

The chain combines TRBV5-1 with TRBJ1-5; TRBD1 agrees at 8 bases. V was pared by 4 bases and J by 0 bases, with 9 bases of the junction left unmatched. The CDR3 length is 17 residues. Germline V CDR1 and CDR2: SGHRS, YFSETQ. DNA for the CDR3: TGCGCCAGCAGCGCCGGACAGGGCGCTTATAGCAATCAGCCCCAGCATTTT. It translates to CASSAGQGAYSNQPQHF.

This chain connects TRBV15 to TRBJ2-1; 9 nucleotides match TRBD2. The ends lost 6 bases at V and 5 bases at J; junction bases unmatched: 8. This CDR3 spans 15 amino acids. Germline assignment: CDR1 LNHNV and CDR2 YYDKDF (reference sequence). In DNA, the CDR3 is TGTGCCACCAGGGTGGGGAGCGGGAGGAACAATGAGCAGTTCTTC. It is translated as CATRVGSGRNNEQFF.

V usage is TRBV6-5 and J usage is TRBJ1-2; D is perhaps TRBD1 (5 bases). The CDR3 is 14 residues long. With 0 bases removed from V and 5 bases from J, the gap between germline ends came to 10 bases. Germline CDR1 reads MNHEY; CDR2 reads SVGAGI. CDR3 bases: TGTGCCAGCAGTTACTCGATAAGGGGTTATGGCTACACCTTC. Its protein is CASSYSIRGYGYTF.

The V and J genes are TRBV6-6 and TRBJ2-2; D ambiguous. V was trimmed by 3 bases and J by 3 bases, leaving 8 bases between them. The germline CDR1 and CDR2 sequences are MNHNY and SVGAGI (reference sequence). The CDR3 has 14 residues. CDR3 sequence reads: CASSYLAYTGELFF. The CDR3 region has the DNA TGTGCCAGCAGTTATCTCGCGTACACCGGGGAGCTGTTTTTT.

The rearrangement uses TRBV9 and TRBJ2-5; 10 bases are shared with TRBD2. This CDR3 contains 17 residues. The V and J ends lost 0 bases and 4 bases, in that order; junction bases with no gene match: 9. The germline CDR1 and CDR2 sequences are SGDLS and YYNGEE. CDR3 sequence (DNA): TGTGCCAGCAGCGTAGGCCCTAGCGGGAGAGGGTCAGAGACCCAGTACTTC. Its protein product is CASSVGPSGRGSETQYF.